A single sample gave rise to the 20 T cell receptor beta chains below, sequenced in a study of T cell responses to AZD1222 COVID-19 vaccine. Sequencing used immunoSEQ multiplex PCR; TCRdb keeps in-frame clones, though not all of them. Of some 81,000 clones listed, 70% to 90% are singletons. This specimen consisted of peripheral blood, obtained 28 days after the second AZD1222 dose. The receptors originated from an adult who received the AZD1222 COVID-19 vaccine.

CDR3 residues: CASSLRLDLSSGANVLTF. In nucleotides, the CDR3 is TGCGCCAGCAGCTTACGACTAGATCTAAGCTCTGGGGCCAACGTCCTGACTTTC. The chain couples TRBV5-1 to TRBJ2-6; possible D gene TRBD2, 6 bases. Trimming shortened V by 2 bases and J by 0 bases, and 15 bases separated the two germline ends. Germline V CDR1 and CDR2: SGHRS, YFSETQ. This CDR3 has 18 amino acids.

The chain joins TRBV18 to TRBJ2-7, with a tentative D call TRBD1 (5 bases). Trimming pared 4 bases from V and 3 bases from J, leaving 19 bases between. Germline CDR1 reads KGHSH; CDR2 reads LQKENI. CDR3 length: 16 residues. Here the CDR3 DNA reads TGTGCCAGCTCACTTTTCCCAGCAGGGAAAAGCTACGAGCAGTACTTC. Its protein is CASSLFPAGKSYEQYF.

V gene TRBV5-1 combines with J gene TRBJ2-7; 9 nucleotides align to TRBD1. Germline loops: CDR1 SGHRS, CDR2 YFSETQ. The CDR3 covers 14 residues. The ends lost 3 bases at V and 5 bases at J; junction bases unmatched: 6. The CDR3, as DNA: TGCGCCAGCAGCTACCGACAGGGGGGCGACGAGCAGTACTTC. Protein: CASSYRQGGDEQYF.

The J gene is TRBJ2-7, the V gene TRBV24-1; 7 positions agree with TRBD1. The germline V gene encodes CDR1 KGHDR and CDR2 SFDVKD. The CDR3 is 13 residues long. The junction had 5 bases not matched to a gene; V was cut back by 6 bases and J by 4 bases. Written as DNA, the CDR3 is TGTGCCACCAGTAAAGGACAGGCATACGAGCAGTACTTC. Residues: CATSKGQAYEQYF.

The chain has TRBV7-9 and TRBJ1-1, with D tentatively TRBD1 (5 bases). The germline V gene has CDR1 SEHNR and CDR2 FQNEAQ (reference sequence). The CDR3 has 13 residues. Between the trimmed V and J ends, which lost 11 bases and 2 bases, there was a span of 15 bases. The CDR3 here is CASQRGINTEAFF. CDR3 nucleotides: TGTGCCTCACAACGGGGGATTAACACTGAAGCTTTCTTT.

V and J are TRBV7-2 and TRBJ1-1; unclear D gene. V was clipped by 1 base and J by 5 bases, with 8 bases between them. The germline V gene has CDR1 SGHTA and CDR2 FQGNSA. The CDR3 extends over 13 amino acids. For the CDR3, the DNA is TGTGCCAGCAGCTTAGGGGCCACGACTGAAGCTTTCTTT. Amino acids: CASSLGATTEAFF. The full variable domain, its missing parts supplied by reference TRBV7-2 and TRBJ1-1, is GAGVSQSPSNKVTEKGKDVELRCDPISGHTALYWYRQSLGQGLEFLIYFQGNSAPDKSGLPSDRFSAERTGGSVSTLTIQRTQQEDSAVYLCASSLGATTEAFFGQGTRLTVV.

The chain is built from TRBV3-1 (or the pseudogene TRBV3-2) and TRBJ1-4, with D unresolved. Trimming shortened V by 4 bases and J by 8 bases, and 8 bases separated the two germline ends. The CDR3 has 12 residues. Germline V CDR1 and CDR2: LGHDT, YNNKEL (reference sequence). CDR3 in amino acids: CASSLDLEKLFF. CDR3 coding DNA: TGTGCCAGCAGCCTCGACTTAGAAAAACTGTTTTTT.

The chain links TRBV19 to TRBJ1-1; D might be TRBD1 (5 bases). Germline V gene data show CDR1 as LNHDA and CDR2 as SQIVND (reference sequence). V was trimmed by 3 bases and J by 3 bases, leaving 11 bases between them. The CDR3 extends over 14 amino acids. The CDR3 protein is CASSIRGVDTEAFF. In nucleotides, the CDR3 is TGTGCCAGTAGTATTAGGGGAGTAGACACTGAAGCTTTCTTT.

V is TRBV14 and J is TRBJ1-1, with D possibly matching TRBD1 (5 bases). The ends were cut back, 8 bases at V and 4 bases at J, with 20 bases in the middle. The CDR3 has 15 residues. From germline, CDR1 is SGHDN and CDR2 FVKESK. The CDR3 DNA follows: TGTGCCAGCCATCGTAGGGGAGGGCCAAGCACTGAAGCTTTCTTT. It codes for CASHRRGGPSTEAFF.

This chain joins TRBV19 and TRBJ2-7; a possible D gene is TRBD2 (6 bases). V lost 0 bases, J lost 2 bases, and 8 bases lay in between. Germline loops: CDR1 LNHDA, CDR2 SQIVND (reference sequence). The CDR3 runs to 14 residues. DNA for the CDR3: TGTGCCAGTAGTATAGAGCGGGGTGCCTACGAGCAGTACTTC. It yields the protein CASSIERGAYEQYF.

This chain connects TRBV19 to TRBJ1-5; D call uncertain. Per the germline V gene, CDR1 is LNHDA and CDR2 is SQIVND (reference sequence). The CDR3 loop spans 11 amino acids. V was clipped by 6 bases and J by 7 bases, with 7 bases between them. The DNA for the CDR3 is TGTGCCAGTAGGTCAGGACAGCCCCAGCATTTT. Translated, it gives CASRSGQPQHF.

The chain uses TRBV2 and TRBJ1-1; D is possibly TRBD1 (5 bases). V was pared by 3 bases and J by 1 base, with 6 bases between. CDR1 SNHLY and CDR2 FYNNEI come from the germline V gene. The CDR3 has 13 amino acids. CDR3 in amino acids: CASSEQGNTEAFF. The CDR3 DNA follows: TGTGCCAGCAGTGAGCAGGGGAACACTGAAGCTTTCTTT. Supplemented by reference TRBV2 and TRBJ1-1, the full variable domain reads EPEVTQTPSHQVTQMGQEVILRCVPISNHLYFYWYRQILGQKVEFLVSFYNNEISEKSEIFDDQFSVERPDGSNFTLKIRSTKLEDSAMYFCASSEQGNTEAFFGQGTRLTVV.

This chain connects TRBV5-6 to TRBJ1-4; D is ambiguous. The CDR3 is made up of 17 amino acids. The ends were cut back, 2 bases at V and 0 bases at J, with 14 bases in the middle. Germline V lookup: CDR1 SGHDT, CDR2 YYEEEE. CDR3 DNA sequence: TGTGCCAGCAGCTTCTACTCGTACAGCCCAACTAATGAAAAACTGTTTTTT. This codes for CASSFYSYSPTNEKLFF.

The chain has TRBV7-8 and TRBJ2-1; a possible D gene is TRBD2 (6 bases). V was trimmed by 7 bases and J by 3 bases, leaving 28 bases between them. The CDR3 runs to 19 residues. Germline V lookup: CDR1 SGHVS, CDR2 FQNEAQ. CDR3 coding DNA: TGTGCCAGCAACATTCCTACGGGAGATACTGGGGGATACTACAATGAGCAGTTCTTC. Translation gives CASNIPTGDTGGYYNEQFF.

This clone turned up a few times. The V and J genes are TRBV5-1 and TRBJ1-4, with TRBD1 matching over 7 bases. CDR3 length equals 16 residues. Trimming cost V 3 bases and J 7 bases; bases outside gene matches: 12. CDR1 is SGHRS and CDR2 is YFSETQ in the germline V gene. The CDR3 DNA sequence: TGCGCCAGCAGCTCCGCCCCGACAGGGTATGGTGAAAAACTGTTTTTT. This encodes CASSSAPTGYGEKLFF.

The chain carries TRBV28 and TRBJ1-1; D not certain. The germline gives CDR1 MDHEN, CDR2 SYDVKM. Trimming shortened V by 4 bases and J by 6 bases, and 6 bases separated the two germline ends. The CDR3 has 11 amino acids. As DNA, the CDR3 is TGTGCCAGCAGTTCAGCAGCTGAAGCTTTCTTT. Its translation: CASSSAAEAFF.

The V gene is TRBV11-3, the J gene TRBJ1-1; D ambiguous. The CDR3 loop spans 13 amino acids. Trimming cost V 3 bases and J 1 base, with 6 bases left between them. Germline loops: CDR1 SGHNT, CDR2 YENEEA. CDR3: CASSFTANTEAFF. The CDR3 region has the DNA TGTGCCAGCAGCTTTACGGCGAACACTGAAGCTTTCTTT.

This clone turned up a few times. The J gene is TRBJ2-5, the V gene TRBV2, with D unclear. Germline loops: CDR1 SNHLY, CDR2 FYNNEI. The CDR3 spans 13 residues. The V end lost 5 bases, the J end lost 5 bases, and 12 bases lay between the germline ends. The CDR3 protein is CASSYQRRETQYF. Here the CDR3 DNA reads TGTGCCAGCAGTTACCAACGACGGGAGACCCAGTACTTC. Full variable domain (outside the CDR3, taken from reference TRBV2 and TRBJ2-5): EPEVTQTPSHQVTQMGQEVILRCVPISNHLYFYWYRQILGQKVEFLVSFYNNEISEKSEIFDDQFSVERPDGSNFTLKIRSTKLEDSAMYFCASSYQRRETQYFGPGTRLLVL.

The gene calls are TRBV6-1 and TRBJ2-7; D is uncertain. The V gene's germline CDR1 is MNHNS and CDR2 SASEGT. Trimming shortened V by 3 bases and J by 1 base, and 13 bases separated the two germline ends. The CDR3 is 15 residues long. CDR3 loop: CASSDGVGRSYEQYF. The DNA of the CDR3 is TGTGCCAGCAGTGATGGAGTTGGACGATCCTACGAGCAGTACTTC.

In this sample, this clone turned up a few times. The gene calls are TRBV30 and TRBJ1-1, with 8 bases identical to TRBD1. This CDR3 region has 12 residues. Germline V gene lookup returns CDR1 GTSNPN and CDR2 SVGIG (reference sequence). Trimming cost V 0 bases and J 11 bases; bases outside gene matches: 5. DNA of the CDR3: TGTGCCTGGAGTGTACTCGACAGGGGCGCTTTCTTT. It encodes CAWSVLDRGAFF.